The next 15 T cell receptor beta chains were all read from a single sample in a study of cytomegalovirus exposure and HLA in healthy donors. The primer mix had 60 Vbeta and 13 Jbeta primers. Using immunoSEQ multiplex PCR, the repertoire was profiled, and TCRdb retains in-frame clones only, with some absent. This table has about 150,000 clones, approximately 70% appearing once. The material sequenced was PBMCs. The receptors were gathered from an older woman in good health and CMV-seronegative.

The CDR3, as DNA: TGTGCCAGCAGTCAGACTAGCGGGATTTTTATCGAGCAGTACTTC. It specifies CASSQTSGIFIEQYF. The rearrangement links TRBV28 to TRBJ2-7; 11 positions agree with TRBD2. This CDR3 contains 15 residues. Germline CDR1 and CDR2: MDHEN and SYDVKM. Trimming at V came to 5 bases and at J to 6 bases, leaving 9 bases not matched to a gene.

This clone has just one count. The rearrangement uses TRBV7-9 and TRBJ2-3, with a tentative D call TRBD1 (5 bases). V was shortened by 6 bases and J by 0 bases, with 13 bases between the two germline ends. The germline CDR1 and CDR2 sequences are SEHNR and FQNEAQ (reference sequence). This CDR3 spans 15 amino acids. Here the CDR3 reads CASSLRTTSTDTQYF. The CDR3 region has the DNA TGTGCCAGCAGTTTAAGGACAACTAGCACAGATACGCAGTATTTT.

The rearrangement joins TRBV7-2 to TRBJ2-4, with 8 bases identical to TRBD1. Germline V lookup: CDR1 SGHTA, CDR2 FQGNSA. Losses at the gene ends were 5 bases for V and 0 bases for J; bases not matched to a gene: 15. This CDR3 has 19 amino acids. This CDR3 reads CASSIRQGTESLAKNIQYF. The CDR3 nucleotides are TGTGCCAGCAGCATCAGACAGGGGACAGAAAGTCTAGCCAAAAACATTCAGTACTTC.

This clone came up a few times. The chain combines TRBV7-6 with TRBJ2-7, with 13 bases lining up with TRBD2. Germline V gives CDR1 SGHVS, CDR2 FNYEAQ. After removal of 1 base from V and 6 bases from J, the junction contained 9 bases not matched to a gene. This CDR3 comprises 17 residues. CDR3 in amino acids: CASSLERRGLAGSEQYF. The CDR3, as DNA: TGTGCCAGCAGCTTAGAGAGGCGGGGACTAGCGGGAAGCGAGCAGTACTTC.

The chain combines TRBV6-1 with TRBJ1-5; a weak D match, TRBD1 (5 bases). The germline V gene has CDR1 MNHNS and CDR2 SASEGT. Between the trimmed V and J ends, which lost 2 bases and 5 bases, there was a span of 10 bases. CDR3 length: 14 residues. This chain's CDR3 is CASSEPGNHQPQHF. The CDR3 coding sequence is TGTGCCAGCAGTGAACCAGGGAACCATCAGCCCCAGCATTTT.

About this clone itself: Other DNA sequences in the same sample also yield this CDR3. V and J are TRBV5-1 and TRBJ2-3; tentatively, D is TRBD2 (5 bases). Trimming stripped 0 bases from V and 4 bases from J, with 12 bases between. Per the germline V gene, CDR1 is SGHRS and CDR2 is YFSETQ. CDR3 size: 15 residues. This CDR3 is CASSLGLAGPDTQYF. In nucleotides, the CDR3 is TGCGCCAGCAGCTTGGGGCTTGCGGGCCCAGATACGCAGTATTTT.

This chain uses TRBV10-3 with TRBJ1-1; 10 bases agree with TRBD1. Germline V CDR1 and CDR2: ENHRY, SYGVKD. CDR3 size: 16 residues. After removal of 3 bases from V and 0 bases from J, the junction contained 4 bases not matched to a gene. The CDR3 loop is CAISDGTGAMNTEAFF. CDR3 nucleotide sequence: TGTGCCATCAGTGATGGGACAGGGGCAATGAACACTGAAGCTTTCTTT.

The CDR3 spells CASSRGNYGYTF. Here the CDR3 DNA reads TGTGCCAGCAGTCGGGGGAACTATGGCTACACCTTC. The genes are TRBV28 and TRBJ1-2, with D perhaps matching TRBD1 (5 bases). Deletions cut 5 bases from V and 2 bases from J, with 6 bases between. The germline CDR1 and CDR2 sequences are MDHEN and SYDVKM. The CDR3 runs to 12 residues.

J is TRBJ2-1 and V is TRBV5-1; 8 bases align to TRBD2. Germline CDR1 and CDR2: SGHRS and YFSETQ. The CDR3 sequence is 16 residues long. V was clipped by 0 bases and J by 5 bases; unmatched bases: 7. The CDR3 loop reads CASSLAASGYNNEQFF. The CDR3 DNA reads TGCGCCAGCAGCTTGGCCGCTAGCGGGTATAACAATGAGCAGTTCTTC.

The CDR3 DNA reads as TGTGCCAGCAGCTTAGTACAGGGATACTCACCCCTCCACTTT. The encoded protein is CASSLVQGYSPLHF. This chain connects TRBV11-1 to TRBJ1-6; weak D call: TRBD1 (6 bases). Germline V lookup: CDR1 SGHAT, CDR2 FQDESV (reference sequence). V shed 1 base and J shed 10 bases, with 11 bases lying between them. The CDR3 extends over 14 amino acids.

This clone came up a few times. The genes are TRBV7-2 and TRBJ1-2; 9 bases align to TRBD1. The CDR3 runs to 13 residues. Germline CDR1 reads SGHTA; CDR2 reads FQGNSA. Trimming at V came to 5 bases and at J to 4 bases, leaving 2 bases not matched to a gene. Here the CDR3 reads CASSPTGGYGYTF. The CDR3 DNA sequence: TGTGCCAGCAGCCCGACAGGGGGCTATGGCTACACCTTC.

The rearrangement uses TRBV28 and TRBJ2-7; D ambiguous. The germline CDR1 and CDR2 sequences are MDHEN and SYDVKM. The CDR3 contains 13 residues. With 6 bases removed from V and 1 base from J, the gap between germline ends came to 10 bases. CDR3 amino acids: CASSYSSSYEQYF. The CDR3 nucleotides read TGTGCCAGCAGCTACAGCAGTTCCTACGAGCAGTACTTC. The complete variable domain, with remaining parts taken from reference TRBV28 and TRBJ2-7, reads DVKVTQSSRYLVKRTGEKVFLECVQDMDHENMFWYRQDPGLGLRLIYFSYDVKMKEKGDIPEGYSVSREKKERFSLILESASTNQTSMYLCASSYSSSYEQYFGPGTRLTVT.

The chain recombines TRBV7-2 with TRBJ2-5, with 8 bases fitting TRBD2. The CDR3 loop spans 13 amino acids. The germline gives CDR1 SGHTA, CDR2 FQGNSA. The V segment lost 8 bases and the J segment 4 bases; nucleotides outside the gene matches: 6. In nucleotides, the CDR3 is TGTGCCAGCGGAAAAGCGGGAGCAGAGACCCAGTACTTC. Protein: CASGKAGAETQYF.

This chain links TRBV6-5 with TRBJ2-1; 9 nucleotides align to TRBD2. The junction had 12 bases not matched to a gene; V was cut back by 4 bases and J by 8 bases. The CDR3 is made up of 16 amino acids. From germline, CDR1 is MNHEY and CDR2 SVGAGI. The CDR3: CASSSGASGVRDEQFF. The CDR3 DNA follows: TGTGCCAGCAGTTCCGGGGCTAGCGGGGTACGGGATGAGCAGTTCTTC.

V is TRBV2 and J is TRBJ2-7; a possible D gene is TRBD2 (6 bases). Germline V lookup: CDR1 SNHLY, CDR2 FYNNEI. The CDR3 is made up of 15 amino acids. Deletions cut 8 bases from V and 0 bases from J, with 17 bases between. CDR3 DNA: TGTGCCAGCTCTGAATCGGGGGTTGTCTCCTACGAGCAGTACTTC. Its protein product is CASSESGVVSYEQYF.